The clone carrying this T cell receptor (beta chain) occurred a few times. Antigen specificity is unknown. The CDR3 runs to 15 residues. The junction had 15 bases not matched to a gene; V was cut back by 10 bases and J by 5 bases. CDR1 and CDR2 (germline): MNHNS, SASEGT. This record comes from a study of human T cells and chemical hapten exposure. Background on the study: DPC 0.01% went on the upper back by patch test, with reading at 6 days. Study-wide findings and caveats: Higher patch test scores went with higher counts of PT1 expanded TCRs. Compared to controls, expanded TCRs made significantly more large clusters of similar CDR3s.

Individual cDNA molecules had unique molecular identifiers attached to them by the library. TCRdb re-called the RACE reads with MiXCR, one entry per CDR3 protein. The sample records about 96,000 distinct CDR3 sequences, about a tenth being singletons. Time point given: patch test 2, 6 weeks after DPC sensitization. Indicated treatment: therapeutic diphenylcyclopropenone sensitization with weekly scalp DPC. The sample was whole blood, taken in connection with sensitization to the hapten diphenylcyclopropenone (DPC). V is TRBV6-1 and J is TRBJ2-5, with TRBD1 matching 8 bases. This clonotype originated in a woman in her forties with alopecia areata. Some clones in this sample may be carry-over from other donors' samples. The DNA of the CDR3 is TGTGCCACCTCTCGCCCAGGGGGCGTCTTGGAGACCCAGTACTTC. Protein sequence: CATSRPGGVLETQYF.